The T cell receptor beta chain under discussion was sequenced for a study of CD8+CD57+ T cells in acquired aplastic anemia. Points from the study as a whole: Almost 30 sequences, all CD8+ CDR3, were shared between patients and controls.

Genomic DNA acted as the template from which TCR beta VDJ combination and CDR3 sequence profiling were carried out. TCRdb reanalysed the reads using MiXCR and keeps one entry per CDR3 protein. The table records 150,000 to 200,000 distinct CDR3 sequences, 46% of them present only once. Concerning this clonotype: Antigen unknown.

The germline gives CDR1 SNHLY, CDR2 FYNNEI. The CDR3 length is 14 residues. V shed 3 bases and J 7 bases; nucleotides not matched to a gene: 5. The sequenced material came from sorted CD4+, CD8+, or CD8+CD57+ T cells (not recorded which) from PBMCs. The chain carries TRBV2 and TRBJ1-5; 8 nucleotides match TRBD1. This clonotype originated in a human donor in good health. The CDR3 bases are TGTGCCAGCAGTGAGGACAGGGCGGGCCAGCCCCAGCATTTT. It encodes CASSEDRAGQPQHF.